Sequencing of this T cell receptor beta chain was carried out in a study of molecular identifiers for immune sequencing clone quantification. About the research overall: The replicates split RNA from roughly 20,000 or 100,000 naive CD8 cells five ways and sequenced four.

Notes on the study in general: A shared barcode on identical TCR molecules could lead to underestimated sizes for highly expanded clones.

Bulk TCR libraries used previously described methods and listed TCR primers. One entry per CDR3 protein results from TCRdb running MiXCR on the PCR reads. This sample carries about 40,000 distinct CDR3 sequences, approximately 22% of them seen once, and the ten largest clones take about 1%. There are many counts of this clonotype. Its matching antigen is unknown. Every naive CD8 library was made from between about 17,000 and 1,100,000 sorted cells with 10%, 30% or 50% RNA. Germline CDR1 is SGHAT and CDR2 is FQNNGV. The V and J ends lost 6 bases and 5 bases, in that order; junction bases with no gene match: 7. The CDR3 sequence is 15 residues long.

Sequencing was carried out using naive CD8+ T cells from blood, with Jurkat cell RNA spiked in. Subset denoted: FACS-sorted CD8+CD4-CCR7+CD45RA+ naive T cells. This chain uses TRBV11-2 with TRBJ2-5, with TRBD2 matching over 12 bases. This receptor was identified in a human donor in good health. Some libraries in this study had Jurkat cell RNA spiked in. CDR3 sequence (DNA): TGTGCCAGCAGATCCCTAGCGGGGGGGCAGGAGACCCAGTACTTC. Its translation: CASRSLAGGQETQYF.